These T cell receptor beta chains were read from a single sample in a study of monozygotic twins with inflammatory bowel disease. Using the 5' RACE reads, TCRdb records one entry per CDR3 protein without DNA. The table lists approximately 400,000 distinct CDR3 sequences. The sequenced sample was blood. These receptors were taken from a human donor with ulcerative colitis or Crohn's disease, or a healthy co-twin of an affected twin (not recorded which). Both conserved end residues are part of each CDR3.

TRBJ2-1 TRBV10-3 CAISDSGYNEQFF
TRBJ1-3 TRBV7-9 CASSLVGTDGNTIYF
TRBJ2-7 TRBV12-3/TRBV12-4 CASSTNREIGEQYF
TRBJ2-3 TRBV7-8 CASSLVGGPTDTQYF
TRBJ2-7 TRBV16 CASSQSGVPTPSGQYF
TRBJ1-5 TRBV10-3 CAVSGSADQPQHF
TRBJ2-5 TRBV20-1 CSASLTGSAETQYF
TRBJ1-2 TRBV5-6 CASSLRTSERYTF
TRBJ2-7 TRBV7-2 CASRLTRGTSYEQYF
TRBJ1-6 TRBV5-1 CASSLAARSPLHF
TRBJ1-1 TRBV12-3/TRBV12-4 CASTNREGGRPKNTEAFF
TRBJ1-1 TRBV20-1 CSARATGVNTEAFF
TRBJ1-2 TRBV2 CASSVTVYGYTF
TRBJ2-7 TRBV13 CASSPRRDSYEQYF
TRBJ2-1 TRBV5-1 CASSLEGQVHNEQFF
TRBJ1-5 TRBV19 CATWGNQPQHF
TRBJ1-1 TRBV18 CASSPIQESEAFF
TRBJ2-5 TRBV4-3 CASSQEGLGLKTQYF
TRBJ2-1 TRBV20-1 CSARDLAGGPLGNEQFF
TRBJ1-2 TRBV29-1 CSVEEGSYGYTF
TRBJ2-4 TRBV23-1 CASSPGTSGLAKNIQYF
TRBJ1-1 TRBV27 CASRIVRPGQVKYTEAFF
TRBJ2-3 TRBV7-2 CASSTMVGGATDTQYF
TRBJ2-7 TRBV11-2 CASSLVHGSSYEQYF
TRBJ2-7 TRBV5-1 CASSPQGGGLGRRGEQYF
TRBJ2-7 TRBV7-6 CASSVSWAGEQYF
TRBJ1-2 TRBV28 CASSLTGQYYGYTF
TRBJ2-1 TRBV30 CAWSETPAWGAEQFF
TRBJ2-1 TRBV5-1 CASSSSGLDYNEQFF
TRBJ2-2 TRBV10-3 CAISASGTNTGELFF
TRBJ1-6 TRBV7-2 CASSLFGRDNSPLHF
TRBJ1-3 TRBV4-1 CASSQDWRNTIYF
TRBJ2-5 TRBV7-2 CASSPRGAEVETQYF
TRBJ2-3 TRBV29-1 CSVDMGLAGPGDTQYF
TRBJ1-1 TRBV3-1 CASSQEPRSDTEAFF
TRBJ2-7 TRBV5-1 CASSLGLQGAGEQYF
TRBJ1-1 TRBV20-1 CSAPRGGDNTEAFF
TRBJ2-1 TRBV6-6 CASSSIGNEQFF
TRBJ2-1 TRBV20-1 CSARDWGASDYNEQFF
TRBJ2-5 TRBV7-9 CASSPGAALQETQYF
TRBJ1-4 TRBV7-9 CASSLGLGFEKLFF
TRBJ1-4 TRBV9 CASSGGSFGEKLFF
TRBJ2-7 TRBV6-5 CASSSQGEGSYEQYF
TRBJ1-1 TRBV20-1 CSAGTVNTEAFF
TRBJ2-7 TRBV4-3 CASSQALVAVSYEQYF
TRBJ1-5 TRBV3-1 CASSPGTGASQPQHF
TRBJ2-1 TRBV7-2 CASSSKRKNEQFF
TRBJ1-3 TRBV5-1 CASSLQGASGNTIYF
TRBJ2-1 TRBV3-1 CASSQAAAGGLGEQFF
TRBJ2-5 TRBV5-1 CASSLQGWQLETQYF
TRBJ1-1 TRBV12-3/TRBV12-4 CASSSPQNTEAFF
TRBJ1-5 TRBV6-2/TRBV6-3 CASSSRENHPQHF